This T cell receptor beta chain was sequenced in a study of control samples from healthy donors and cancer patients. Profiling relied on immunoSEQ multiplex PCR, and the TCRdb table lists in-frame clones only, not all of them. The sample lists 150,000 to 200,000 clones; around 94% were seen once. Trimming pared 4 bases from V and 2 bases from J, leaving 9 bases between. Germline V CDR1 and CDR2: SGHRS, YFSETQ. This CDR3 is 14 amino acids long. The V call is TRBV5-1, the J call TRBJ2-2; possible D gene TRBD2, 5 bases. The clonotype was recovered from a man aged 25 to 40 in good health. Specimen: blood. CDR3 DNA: TGCGCCAGCAGCCCGGGGTCCAACACCGGGGAGCTGTTTTTT. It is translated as CASSPGSNTGELFF.